The clone carrying this T cell receptor (beta chain) was counted at least ten times. TCR beta CDR3 sequences were amplified from RNA transcripts. The primer set for the first-round RT-PCR of the TCR CDR3 was HTBI. TCRdb passed the multiplex PCR reads through MiXCR, listing each CDR3 protein once. The table records roughly 800,000 distinct CDR3 sequences, about two fifths of them present only once. This specimen comes from a study of T cells in Graves' hyperthyroidism and ophthalmopathy. Based on clinical symptoms, serum thyroxine and TRAb, thyroid ultrasound and orbital computed tomography, diagnoses were reached. The CDR3 runs 14 residues. Germline V lookup: CDR1 ENHRY, CDR2 SYGVKD. Losses at the gene ends were 7 bases for V and 2 bases for J; bases not matched to a gene: 5.

The sequence was collected from a man aged 18-30 years with Graves' hyperthyroidism. Sequences were obtained from blood. The chain joins TRBV10-3 to TRBJ2-5, with 9 bases fitting TRBD1. Written as DNA, the CDR3 is TGTGCCATCAAGGACAGGGGACCACAAGAGACCCAGTACTTC. It translates to CAIKDRGPQETQYF.